This is a list of T cell receptor beta chains from one sample in a study of metastatic and nonmetastatic thyroid tumors. TCRdb reprocessed the PCR reads via MiXCR. The top ten hold approximately 15% of the sample, which has 25,000 to 35,000 clones, 11% seen once. Sequencing input: blood. The receptors derive from a female donor with papillary thyroid cancer or a benign thyroid nodule (not recorded which). Some clones in this sample may be carry-over from other donors' samples. Both conserved end residues are part of each CDR3. The D gene is left open where the match is weak. Size is omitted from some rows. Given values are once, few, many or a class for expanded clones.

V	size	length	D	J	DNA	CDR3
TRBV7-2	many	16	TRBD2	TRBJ2-3	TGTGCCAGCAGCGTAGGGACTACCGCCACCACAGATACGCAGTATTTT	CASSVGTTATTDTQYF
TRBV12-3/TRBV12-4	medium-sized	11	NA	TRBJ2-2	TGTGCCAGCAAAGTCACCGGGGAGCTGTTTTTT	CASKVTGELFF
TRBV6-1	few	12	TRBD1	TRBJ2-5	TGTGCCAGCAGCAGGGGGCAAGAGACCCAGTACTTC	CASSRGQETQYF
TRBV7-2	many	14	TRBD2	TRBJ2-5	TGTGCCAGCAGCTTAGCGGGAGGGAGAGAGACCCAGTACTTC	CASSLAGGRETQYF
TRBV6-1	many	15	NA	TRBJ2-7	TGTGCCAGCACTAATCGGCCGGGTTTCTCCTACGAGCAGTACTTC	CASTNRPGFSYEQYF
TRBV12-3/TRBV12-4	medium-sized	14	TRBD1	TRBJ1-2	TGTGCCAGCAGACAGGGGGGTTCGAACTATGGCTACACCTTC	CASRQGGSNYGYTF
TRBV20-1	NA	16	TRBD2	TRBJ2-3	TGCAGTGCTAGACCTTTAACTAGCGGGAGGACAAGATACGCAGTATTT	CSARPLTSGRTRYAVF
TRBV5-1	many	17	NA	TRBJ2-7	TGCGCCAGCAGCCTCTTAGCCCTCACGGAACTCCGACCTCGGCAGTACTTC	CASSLLALTELRPRQYF
TRBV28	many	18	TRBD1	TRBJ1-5	TGTGCCAGCAGTTCAAATTCCCGGGACAGGGGCGCGAATCAGCCCCAGCATTTT	CASSSNSRDRGANQPQHF
TRBV5-1	many	15	NA	TRBJ1-1	TGCGCCAGCAGCTTTGGCGGAGCAACGAACACTGAAGCTTTCTTT	CASSFGGATNTEAFF
TRBV6-1	NA	13	NA	TRBJ1-2	TGTGCCAGCAGCCCGGGACCGGGGTATGGCTACACCTTC	CASSPGPGYGYTF
TRBV28	many	14	TRBD1	TRBJ2-7	TGTGCCAGCAGGGCCGGGACAGGGGTCTACGAGCAGTACTTC	CASRAGTGVYEQYF
TRBV6-2/TRBV6-3	many	17	TRBD2	TRBJ2-1	TGTGCCAGCAGATACACTAGCGGGTCCAGCTCCTACAATGAGCAGTTCTTC	CASRYTSGSSSYNEQFF
TRBV19	NA	14	TRBD2	TRBJ2-2	TGTGCCAGCGATCGGGCGGGGGGCACCGGGGAGCTGTTTTTT	CASDRAGGTGELFF
TRBV3-1	many	14	TRBD1	TRBJ2-7	TGTGCCAGCAGCCCGACAGGGGGCGGCTACGAGCAGTACTTC	CASSPTGGGYEQYF
TRBV7-6	many	17	TRBD1	TRBJ1-3	TGTGCCAGCAGCTTACGACCGGGACAGGGGCAAGGAAACACCATATATTTT	CASSLRPGQGQGNTIYF
TRBV11-1	NA	15	TRBD2	TRBJ2-1	TGTGCCAGCAGCCCCCGGACTAGCGGGAATAATGAGCAGTTCTTC	CASSPRTSGNNEQFF
TRBV2	few	13	NA	TRBJ2-1	TGTGCCAGCACGGCAAGACTTTACAATGAGCAGTTCTTC	CASTARLYNEQFF
TRBV7-9	many	14	NA	TRBJ1-1	TGTGCCAGCAGGACGGAGGGCCGCGACACTGAAGCTTTCTTT	CASRTEGRDTEAFF
TRBV20-1	many	13	NA	TRBJ2-1	TGCAGTGCAAGGGCCCCGGGGATCAATGAGCAGTTCTTC	CSARAPGINEQFF
TRBV19	many	15	NA	TRBJ2-7	TGTGCCAGTAGTATCAGCCCCCTAAGCTCCTACGAGCAGTACTTC	CASSISPLSSYEQYF
TRBV6-2/TRBV6-3	many	14	NA	TRBJ1-1	TGTGCCAGCACCCTGACAGGAGGGCTCACTGAAGCTTTCTTT	CASTLTGGLTEAFF
TRBV5-1	many	14	NA	TRBJ2-6	TGCGCCAGCAACCAGAACTCTGGGGCCAACGTCCTGACTTTC	CASNQNSGANVLTF
TRBV5-4	many	15	NA	TRBJ1-1	TGTGCCAGCAGCTTGGTGGAGGGTTTGGTCACTGAAGCTTTCTTT	CASSLVEGLVTEAFF
TRBV7-9	many	15	TRBD1	TRBJ1-1	TGTGCCAGCAGCCTGGGACAGGGTCTGAACACTGAAGCTTTCTTT	CASSLGQGLNTEAFF
TRBV20-1	many	12	NA	TRBJ1-1	TGCAGTGTCTCGACGGCGAACACTGAAGCTTTCTTT	CSVSTANTEAFF
TRBV6-2/TRBV6-3	few	13	NA	TRBJ1-2	TGTGCCAGCAGTTACGTGGCAGGGAGTGGCTACACCTTC	CASSYVAGSGYTF
TRBV11-1	NA	13	NA	TRBJ2-7	TGTGCCAGCAGCTTAAAAGTTATCTACGAGCAGTACTTC	CASSLKVIYEQYF
TRBV4-1	many	14	NA	TRBJ1-1	TGCGCCAGCAGCCAAGGTCAGAGAAACACTGAAGCTTTCTTT	CASSQGQRNTEAFF
TRBV5-4	many	15	NA	TRBJ2-7	TGTGCCAGCAGCTTTAGGGCCGAGCTTTCCTACGAGCAGTACTTC	CASSFRAELSYEQYF
TRBV20-1	many	14	TRBD2	TRBJ2-1	TGCAGTGCTAGAGTCGATAGCGGGAGACATGAGCAGTTCTTC	CSARVDSGRHEQFF
TRBV20-1	many	13	TRBD1	TRBJ1-1	TGCAGTGCTAGAGACAGGGGGCACACTGAAGCTTTCTTT	CSARDRGHTEAFF
TRBV19	many	15	NA	TRBJ2-1	TGTGCCAGTAGTATCGAGGCAGGAAAGTACAATGAGCAGTTCTTC	CASSIEAGKYNEQFF